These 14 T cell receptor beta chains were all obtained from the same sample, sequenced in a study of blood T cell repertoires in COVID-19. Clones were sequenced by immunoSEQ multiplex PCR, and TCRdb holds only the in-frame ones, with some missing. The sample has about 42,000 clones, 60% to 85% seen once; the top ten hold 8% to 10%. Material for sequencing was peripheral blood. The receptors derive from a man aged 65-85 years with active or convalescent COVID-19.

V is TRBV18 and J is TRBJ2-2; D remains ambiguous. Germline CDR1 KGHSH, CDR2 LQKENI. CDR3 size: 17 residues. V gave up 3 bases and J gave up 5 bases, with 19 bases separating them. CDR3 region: CASSPPSIKITTGELFF. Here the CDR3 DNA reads TGTGCCAGCTCACCCCCATCTATAAAGATTACGACCGGGGAGCTGTTTTTT.

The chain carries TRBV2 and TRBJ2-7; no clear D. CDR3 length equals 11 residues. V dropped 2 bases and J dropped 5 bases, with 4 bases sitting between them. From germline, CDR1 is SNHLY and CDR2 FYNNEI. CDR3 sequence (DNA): TGTGCCAGCAGTGAAACGGACGAGCAGTACTTC. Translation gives CASSETDEQYF.

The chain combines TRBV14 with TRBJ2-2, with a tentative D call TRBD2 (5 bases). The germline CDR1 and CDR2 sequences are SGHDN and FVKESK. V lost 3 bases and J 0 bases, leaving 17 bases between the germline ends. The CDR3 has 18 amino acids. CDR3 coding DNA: TGTGCCAGCAGCCAGCACGGAGGACTGGCTACGAACACCGGGGAGCTGTTTTTT. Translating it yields CASSQHGGLATNTGELFF.

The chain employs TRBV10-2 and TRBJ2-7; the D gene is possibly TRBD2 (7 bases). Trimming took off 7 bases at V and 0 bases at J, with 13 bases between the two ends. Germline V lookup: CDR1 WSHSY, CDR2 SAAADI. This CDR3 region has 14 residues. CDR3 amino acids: CASNLRGPSYEQYF. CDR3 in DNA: TGCGCCAGCAATTTGCGGGGGCCCTCCTACGAGCAGTACTTC.

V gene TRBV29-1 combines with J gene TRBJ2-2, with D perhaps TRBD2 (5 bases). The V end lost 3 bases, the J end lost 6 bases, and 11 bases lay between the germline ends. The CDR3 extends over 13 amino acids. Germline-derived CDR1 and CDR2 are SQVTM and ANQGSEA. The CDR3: CSVDSGGAGELFF. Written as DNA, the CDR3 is TGCAGCGTTGACTCCGGAGGTGCCGGGGAGCTGTTTTTT.

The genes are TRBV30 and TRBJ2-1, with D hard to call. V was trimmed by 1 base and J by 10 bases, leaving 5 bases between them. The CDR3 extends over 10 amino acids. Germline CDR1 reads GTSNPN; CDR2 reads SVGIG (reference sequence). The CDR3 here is CAWSGAEQFF. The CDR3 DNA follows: TGTGCCTGGAGTGGGGCAGAGCAGTTCTTC.

The CDR3 here is CASSRGRGMNTEAFF. For the CDR3, the DNA is TGCGCCAGCAGTCGCGGTAGGGGCATGAACACTGAAGCTTTCTTT. The genes are TRBV5-1 and TRBJ1-1; the D gene is possibly TRBD1 (5 bases). CDR1 is SGHRS and CDR2 is YFSETQ in the germline V gene. V lost 5 bases and J 0 bases, leaving 14 bases between the germline ends. The CDR3 sequence is 15 residues long.

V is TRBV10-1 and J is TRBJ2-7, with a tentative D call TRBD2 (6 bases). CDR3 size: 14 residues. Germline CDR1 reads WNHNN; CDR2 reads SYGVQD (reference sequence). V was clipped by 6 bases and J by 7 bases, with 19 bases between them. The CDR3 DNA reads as TGCGCCAGCAGAGCGGACTCCCCTGGGGGGGAGCAGTACTTC. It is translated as CASRADSPGGEQYF.

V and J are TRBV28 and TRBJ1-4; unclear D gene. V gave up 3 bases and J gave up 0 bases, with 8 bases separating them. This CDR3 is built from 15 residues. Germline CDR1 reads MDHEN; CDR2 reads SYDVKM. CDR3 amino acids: CASSFLSATNEKLFF. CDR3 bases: TGTGCCAGCAGTTTCCTCTCAGCAACTAATGAAAAACTGTTTTTT.

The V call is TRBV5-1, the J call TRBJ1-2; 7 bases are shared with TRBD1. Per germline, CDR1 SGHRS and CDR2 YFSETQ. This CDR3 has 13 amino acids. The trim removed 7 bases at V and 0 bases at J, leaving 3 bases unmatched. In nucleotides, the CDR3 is TGCGCCAGCCGGGACAGAACTAACTATGGCTACACCTTC. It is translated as CASRDRTNYGYTF.

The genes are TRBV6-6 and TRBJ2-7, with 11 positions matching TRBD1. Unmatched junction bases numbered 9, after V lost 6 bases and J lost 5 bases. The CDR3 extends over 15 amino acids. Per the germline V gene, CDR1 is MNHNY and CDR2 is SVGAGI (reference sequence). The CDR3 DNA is TGTGCCAGCAGCCGCGGACAGGGGGCGCGGGACGAGCAGTACTTC. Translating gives CASSRGQGARDEQYF.

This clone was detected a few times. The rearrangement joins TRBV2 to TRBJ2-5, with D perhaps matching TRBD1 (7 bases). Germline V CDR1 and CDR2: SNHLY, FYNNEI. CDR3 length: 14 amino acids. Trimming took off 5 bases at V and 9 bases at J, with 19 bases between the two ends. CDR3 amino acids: CASSQGGVGSAQYF. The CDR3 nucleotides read TGTGCCAGCAGTCAGGGGGGTGTGGGCTCGGCCCAGTACTTC.

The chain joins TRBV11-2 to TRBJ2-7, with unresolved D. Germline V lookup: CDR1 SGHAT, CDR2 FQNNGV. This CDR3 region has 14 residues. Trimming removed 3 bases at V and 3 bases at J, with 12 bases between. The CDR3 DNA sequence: TGTGCCAGCAGCTTTAATCCCCGAGACTACGAGCAGTACTTC. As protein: CASSFNPRDYEQYF.

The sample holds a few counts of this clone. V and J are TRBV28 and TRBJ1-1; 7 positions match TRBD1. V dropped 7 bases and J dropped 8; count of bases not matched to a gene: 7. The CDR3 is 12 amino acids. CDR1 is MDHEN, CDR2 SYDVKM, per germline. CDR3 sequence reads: CASKERDREAFF. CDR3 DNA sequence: TGTGCCAGCAAGGAGAGGGACAGAGAAGCTTTCTTT. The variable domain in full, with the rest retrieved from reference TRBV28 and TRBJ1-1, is DVKVTQSSRYLVKRTGEKVFLECVQDMDHENMFWYRQDPGLGLRLIYFSYDVKMKEKGDIPEGYSVSREKKERFSLILESASTNQTSMYLCASKERDREAFFGQGTRLTVV.